This entry lists 32 T cell receptor beta chains sequenced from one sample in a study of identical twins' blood T cells. Each CDR3 protein gets one entry after TCRdb re-called the 5' RACE reads with MiXCR. The sample shows roughly 380,000 distinct CDR3 sequences, about 28% of them seen only once. Sequencing was carried out using PBMCs. These TCRs come from a woman aged 18-55 years in good health.

The rearrangement joins TRBV2 to TRBJ2-4; 7 positions match TRBD1. V lost 8 bases, J lost 9 bases, and 7 bases stayed unmatched. Per germline, CDR1 SNHLY and CDR2 FYNNEI. This CDR3 comprises 12 residues. As DNA, the CDR3 is TGTGCCAGCCGCTGGGACAGTTCCATTCAGTACTTC. Its translation: CASRWDSSIQYF.

In its sample, this clonotype was seen a few times. The J gene is TRBJ2-7, the V gene TRBV7-2; no clear D gene. Germline values: CDR1 SGHTA, CDR2 FQGNSA. Deletions cut 2 bases from V and 3 bases from J, with 8 bases between. The CDR3 totals 13 residues. CDR3 amino acids: CASSLIRGYEQYF. In nucleotides, the CDR3 is TGTGCCAGCAGCTTAATTCGTGGCTACGAGCAGTACTTC.

The chain links TRBV29-1 to TRBJ1-2, with D tentatively TRBD1 (6 bases). Trimming removed 1 base at V and 11 bases at J, with 14 bases between. This CDR3 spans 12 amino acids. From germline, CDR1 is SQVTM and CDR2 ANQGSEA. CDR3 sequence (DNA): TGCAGCGTTGAAGGGCGGGGACAAGATTACACCTTC. Translating gives CSVEGRGQDYTF.

The chain links TRBV11-2 to TRBJ1-1; D gene uncertain. V lost 1 base to trimming and J lost 1 base, with 10 bases between them. The CDR3 totals 15 residues. The germline CDR1 and CDR2 sequences are SGHAT and FQNNGV. The CDR3 is CASSLALPGNTEAFF. The CDR3 region has the DNA TGTGCCAGCAGCTTAGCCCTCCCCGGGAACACTGAAGCTTTCTTT.

J is TRBJ1-5 and V is TRBV19; 10 nucleotides match TRBD1. The CDR3 consists of 13 residues. Germline CDR1 reads LNHDA; CDR2 reads SQIVND (reference sequence). Germline trimming cut 5 bases from V and 5 bases from J; bases unmatched to any gene: 0. CDR3 protein: CASSGTGDQPQHF. CDR3 nucleotides: TGTGCCAGTAGTGGGACAGGGGATCAGCCCCAGCATTTT.

V usage is TRBV20-1 and J usage is TRBJ2-7; 10 bases agree with TRBD2. Germline assignment: CDR1 DFQATT and CDR2 SNEGSKA (reference sequence). This CDR3 has 14 residues. V shed 0 bases and J 5 bases; nucleotides not matched to a gene: 4. The CDR3 region is CSARDPSGRDEQYF. The DNA for the CDR3 is TGCAGTGCTAGAGATCCGAGCGGGAGGGACGAGCAGTACTTC.

Only a few counts were recorded for this clonotype. This chain links TRBV5-1 with TRBJ2-3; D ambiguous. V was cut by 0 bases and J by 4 bases, with 12 bases left in between. CDR3 length: 15 residues. Germline values: CDR1 SGHRS, CDR2 YFSETQ. CDR3 amino acids: CASSLGRVESDTQYF. The CDR3 DNA is TGCGCCAGCAGCTTGGGCCGAGTTGAATCAGATACGCAGTATTTT.

This rearrangement joins TRBV12-3 or TRBV12-4 to TRBJ1-1; D uncertain. The V gene lost 5 bases and the J gene lost 4 bases, with 14 bases spanning the gap. The CDR3 is 14 residues long. The CDR3 DNA follows: TGTGCCAGCAGTCTGAGACATATGGGCACTGAAGCTTTCTTT. Encoded protein: CASSLRHMGTEAFF.

As for this clonotype: The junction and the germline gene differ at one end; a read error may be behind it. This chain links TRBV6-6 with TRBJ1-1; 7 nucleotides agree with TRBD1. In germline, CDR1 is MNHNY, CDR2 SVGAGI (reference sequence). The CDR3 is made up of 16 amino acids. CDR3 protein: CASSYPFVGGRFEASF. The CDR3 DNA is TGTGCCAGCAGTTACCCGTTTGTAGGGGGCAGGTTTGAAGCTTCCTTT.

This clonotype was observed a few times. The V and J genes are TRBV20-1 and TRBJ2-3; D might be TRBD1 (5 bases). V lost 5 bases to trimming and J lost 2 bases, with 11 bases between them. The germline CDR1 and CDR2 sequences are DFQATT and SNEGSKA (reference sequence). CDR3 length equals 13 residues. CDR3 region: CSARQQYTDTQYF. DNA for the CDR3: TGCAGTGCTCGACAGCAATACACAGATACGCAGTATTTT.

The chain combines TRBV29-1 with TRBJ1-1, with D hard to call. Germline V CDR1 and CDR2: SQVTM, ANQGSEA. This CDR3 comprises 10 residues. Trimming took off 4 bases at V and 6 bases at J, with 6 bases between the two ends. The CDR3: CSVVRAEAFF. DNA for the CDR3: TGCAGCGTTGTGAGGGCTGAAGCTTTCTTT.

Details on this clonotype: This CDR3 is missing its conserved last phenylalanine or tryptophan, likely due to a read error. The gene calls are TRBV20-1 and TRBJ2-1; 8 bases are a match to TRBD2. The CDR3 extends over 15 amino acids. The germline V gene has CDR1 DFQATT and CDR2 SNEGSKA (reference sequence). V shed 3 bases and J 2 bases; nucleotides not matched to a gene: 6. CDR3 amino acids: CSARTGTRTYNEQFL. CDR3 DNA sequence: TGCAGTGCTAGGACCGGGACTAGGACCTACAATGAGCAGTTCCTC.

The chain carries TRBV3-1 and TRBJ1-2, with unresolved D. Trimming shortened V by 1 base and J by 2 bases, and 11 bases separated the two germline ends. Germline assignment: CDR1 LGHDT and CDR2 YNNKEL (reference sequence). The length of the CDR3 is 15 residues. CDR3 in amino acids: CASSQVSGGNYGYTF. As DNA, the CDR3 is TGTGCCAGCAGCCAAGTGTCTGGCGGAAACTATGGCTACACCTTC.

This clonotype has only a few counts. The CDR3 here is CSARNSLAETYNEQFF. The CDR3 region has the DNA TGCAGTGCTAGAAACTCACTAGCGGAAACCTACAATGAGCAGTTCTTC. The chain has TRBV20-1 and TRBJ2-1, with TRBD2 matching 8 bases. There are 16 residues in the CDR3. CDR1 is DFQATT and CDR2 is SNEGSKA in the germline V gene (reference sequence). Losses at the gene ends were 2 bases for V and 2 bases for J; bases not matched to a gene: 8.

This clonotype was detected many times. The chain joins TRBV29-1 to TRBJ1-1, with TRBD1 as a possible D gene (6 bases). Trimming removed 6 bases from V and 0 bases from J, with 11 bases in between. CDR1 SQVTM and CDR2 ANQGSEA come from the germline V gene. CDR3 length: 13 residues. The CDR3 loop is CSVGTHLNTEAFF. CDR3 nucleotide sequence: TGCAGCGTGGGGACACATCTGAACACTGAAGCTTTCTTT.

This clonotype has only a few counts. The chain combines TRBV29-1 with TRBJ1-5; maybe TRBD1 (5 bases). V gave up 7 bases and J gave up 7 bases, with 14 bases separating them. The CDR3 totals 12 residues. Per germline, CDR1 SQVTM and CDR2 ANQGSEA. CDR3 sequence: CSATTWDQPQHF. CDR3 nucleotides: TGCAGCGCCACAACCTGGGACCAGCCCCAGCATTTT. Variable domain in full (rest from reference TRBV29-1 and TRBJ1-5): SAVISQKPSRDICQRGTSLTIQCQVDSQVTMMFWYRQQPGQSLTLIATANQGSEATYESGFVIDKFPISRPNLTFSTLTVSNMSPEDSSIYLCSATTWDQPQHFGDGTRLSIL.

Note on this clonotype: At one of its ends the junction is not consistent with the germline gene, which may arise from a read error. The chain is built from TRBV19 and TRBJ1-5; D is ambiguous. CDR1 and CDR2 (germline): LNHDA, SQIVND (reference sequence). The CDR3 has 14 amino acids. CDR3 region: CASSNAVNHQTQHF. The CDR3 nucleotides read TGTGCCAGTAGTAACGCCGTTAATCATCAGACCCAGCATTTT.

The table lists this clonotype with a few counts. This chain uses TRBV19 with TRBJ1-2; D is uncertain. Deletions cut 3 bases from V and 4 bases from J, with 12 bases between. Looked up from germline, CDR1 is LNHDA and CDR2 is SQIVND (reference sequence). The CDR3 covers 14 residues. This CDR3 reads CASSINQRSYGYTF. The CDR3 DNA reads TGTGCCAGTAGTATTAACCAGCGGAGCTATGGCTACACCTTC.

This clonotype showed up just a few times. The chain uses TRBV28 and TRBJ2-1; the D call may be TRBD1 or TRBD2 (5 bases each). There are 14 residues in the CDR3. Germline CDR1 MDHEN, CDR2 SYDVKM. Trimming shortened V by 2 bases and J by 9 bases, and 14 bases separated the two germline ends. CDR3 loop: CASSLGTGLSEQFF. CDR3 sequence (DNA): TGTGCCAGCAGTTTAGGGACGGGCCTATCTGAGCAGTTCTTC.

This clonotype turned up a few times. The chain recombines TRBV6-2 or TRBV6-3 with TRBJ2-7; D is uncertain. From germline, CDR1 is MNHEY and CDR2 SVGEGT. The V gene lost 3 bases and the J gene lost 4 bases, with 10 bases spanning the gap. The CDR3 loop spans 13 amino acids. The CDR3 loop reads CASSYNRPYEQYF. In DNA form, the CDR3 reads TGTGCCAGCAGTTATAACCGACCTTACGAGCAGTACTTC.

This clonotype was seen only a few times. A much bigger clone sits one base away, suggesting this may be a read error. The chain employs TRBV20-1 and TRBJ1-1, with D tentatively TRBD1 (6 bases). Germline V gives CDR1 DFQATT, CDR2 SNEGSKA (reference sequence). Trimming left V 3 bases short and J 3 bases short, with 17 bases between. The CDR3 runs 15 residues. The chain's CDR3 is CSARGEEEGDTEAFF. The CDR3 DNA is TGCAGTGCTAGGGGGGAAGAGGAGGGGGACACTGAAGCTTTCTTT.

The rearrangement links TRBV29-1 to TRBJ2-3; 8 nucleotides line up with TRBD2. From germline, CDR1 is SQVTM and CDR2 ANQGSEA. Losses at the gene ends were 5 bases for V and 4 bases for J; bases not matched to a gene: 5. The CDR3 covers 13 residues. Here the CDR3 reads CSVTTSGADTQYF. The DNA of the CDR3 is TGCAGCGTTACTACTAGCGGTGCAGATACGCAGTATTTT.

Only a few counts were recorded for this clonotype. The chain has TRBV12-3 or TRBV12-4 and TRBJ2-1; 7 bases map to TRBD1. The V gene end was trimmed by 5 bases and the J gene end by 8 bases; junction bases not matched to a gene: 9. The CDR3 contains 14 residues. The CDR3 reads CASSPTGQKDEQFF. In DNA form, the CDR3 reads TGTGCCAGCAGTCCGACAGGGCAGAAGGATGAGCAGTTCTTC.

This clonotype appeared a few times. The chain couples TRBV3-1 to TRBJ2-2; D remains ambiguous. Trimming cost V 4 bases and J 6 bases, with 9 bases left between them. The germline gives CDR1 LGHDT, CDR2 YNNKEL (reference sequence). This CDR3 has 13 residues. CDR3 sequence (DNA): TGTGCCAGCAGCCTCCTAGTCTCCGGGGAGCTGTTTTTT. It encodes CASSLLVSGELFF.

The chain combines TRBV5-1 with TRBJ2-2; D not resolved. In germline, CDR1 is SGHRS, CDR2 YFSETQ. There are 12 residues in the CDR3. V gave up 4 bases and J gave up 6 bases, with 7 bases separating them. CDR3 in DNA: TGCGCCAGCAGCATTAGATCCGGGGAGCTGTTTTTT. This sequence encodes CASSIRSGELFF.

This clonotype has a handful of counts. The CDR3 reads CASSASAETQYF. For the CDR3, the DNA is TGTGCCAGCAGCGCGTCAGCGGAGACCCAGTACTTC. V usage is TRBV11-1 and J usage is TRBJ2-5; D remains unclear. The CDR3 runs to 12 residues. The V and J ends lost 5 bases and 5 bases respectively, with 9 bases between them. Germline V lookup: CDR1 SGHAT, CDR2 FQDESV (reference sequence).

J is TRBJ1-6 and V is TRBV5-6, with TRBD1 matching over 9 bases. The germline V gene encodes CDR1 SGHDT and CDR2 YYEEEE. V trimming: 1 base; J trimming: 11 bases; junction bases outside the gene matches: 4. This CDR3 comprises 14 residues. CDR3 bases: TGTGCCAGCAGCTTGACAGGGGGCGAGACACCCCTCCACTTT. It specifies CASSLTGGETPLHF.

To note about this clonotype: A much larger clone differs by one base, so this may be a read error. Here the CDR3 reads CASSPIQGAQTWELFF. DNA of the CDR3: TGTGCCAGCTCACCAATTCAGGGGGCGCAAACCTGGGAGCTGTTTTTT. V usage is TRBV18 and J usage is TRBJ2-2; 8 bases agree with TRBD1. This CDR3 is 16 amino acids long. Germline assignment: CDR1 KGHSH and CDR2 LQKENI. V lost 2 bases to trimming and J lost 9 bases; unmatched junction nucleotides: 11. The entire variable domain, with the rest obtained from reference TRBV18 and TRBJ2-2, is as follows: NAGVMQNPRHLVRRRGQEARLRCSPMKGHSHVYWYRQLPEEGLKFMVYLQKENIIDESGMPKERFSAEFPKEGPSILRIQQVVRGDSAAYFCASSPIQGAQTWELFFGEGSRLTVL.

This clonotype was seen ten or more times. One junction end disagrees with the germline gene, perhaps due to a read error. CDR3 sequence reads: CASSPGTEQFF. The CDR3 coding sequence is TGTGCCAGCAGCCCGGGGACAGAGCAGTTCTTC. The chain combines TRBV5-1 with TRBJ2-1, with a tentative D call TRBD1 (6 bases). The CDR3 runs to 11 residues. Germline V lookup: CDR1 SGHRS, CDR2 YFSETQ.

The rearrangement links TRBV6-4 to TRBJ2-1; 11 bases align to TRBD2. This CDR3 is built from 16 residues. Germline V lookup: CDR1 MRHNA, CDR2 SNTAGT. J lost 10 bases, V lost 0 bases, and 8 bases had no gene match. The CDR3 is CASSDSIAGGFREQFF. The CDR3 DNA sequence: TGTGCCAGCAGTGACTCGATAGCGGGGGGGTTTCGGGAGCAGTTCTTC.

Only a few counts were recorded for this clonotype. The chain links TRBV21-1 to TRBJ2-7. TRBV21-1 is tagged as a pseudogene. The CDR3 length is 13 residues. CDR3 nucleotide sequence: TGTGCCAGCAGCCGGGGGAGCTCCTACGAGCAGTACTTC. This sequence encodes CASSRGSSYEQYF.

The table lists this clonotype with a few counts. V gene TRBV6-6 combines with J gene TRBJ1-1, with D perhaps TRBD1 (5 bases). V shed 5 bases and J shed 2 bases, with 12 bases lying between them. Germline CDR1 is MNHNY and CDR2 is SVGAGI (reference sequence). This CDR3 region has 14 residues. The CDR3 region is CASSLFGANTEAFF. CDR3 bases: TGTGCCAGCAGTCTTTTCGGGGCCAACACTGAAGCTTTCTTT.